The T cell receptor beta chain described here comes from a study of control samples from healthy donors and cancer patients. With 6 bases clipped from V and 9 bases from J, the junction kept 8 bases outside the gene matches. The CDR3 has 13 residues. The germline V gene has CDR1 LNHNV and CDR2 YYDKDF (reference sequence). Measured with immunoSEQ multiplex PCR; TCRdb has only the in-frame clones, and not every one. The sample shows about 97,000 clones, around 89% of them seen only once. The sequence derives from a man aged 30-40 years in good health. V and J are TRBV15 and TRBJ2-3, with 8 bases aligning to TRBD2. Sequencing was done on a sample of blood. The DNA of the CDR3 is TGTGCCACCAGGTCGAGCGGGAGTTCCACGCAGTATTTT. It encodes CATRSSGSSTQYF.